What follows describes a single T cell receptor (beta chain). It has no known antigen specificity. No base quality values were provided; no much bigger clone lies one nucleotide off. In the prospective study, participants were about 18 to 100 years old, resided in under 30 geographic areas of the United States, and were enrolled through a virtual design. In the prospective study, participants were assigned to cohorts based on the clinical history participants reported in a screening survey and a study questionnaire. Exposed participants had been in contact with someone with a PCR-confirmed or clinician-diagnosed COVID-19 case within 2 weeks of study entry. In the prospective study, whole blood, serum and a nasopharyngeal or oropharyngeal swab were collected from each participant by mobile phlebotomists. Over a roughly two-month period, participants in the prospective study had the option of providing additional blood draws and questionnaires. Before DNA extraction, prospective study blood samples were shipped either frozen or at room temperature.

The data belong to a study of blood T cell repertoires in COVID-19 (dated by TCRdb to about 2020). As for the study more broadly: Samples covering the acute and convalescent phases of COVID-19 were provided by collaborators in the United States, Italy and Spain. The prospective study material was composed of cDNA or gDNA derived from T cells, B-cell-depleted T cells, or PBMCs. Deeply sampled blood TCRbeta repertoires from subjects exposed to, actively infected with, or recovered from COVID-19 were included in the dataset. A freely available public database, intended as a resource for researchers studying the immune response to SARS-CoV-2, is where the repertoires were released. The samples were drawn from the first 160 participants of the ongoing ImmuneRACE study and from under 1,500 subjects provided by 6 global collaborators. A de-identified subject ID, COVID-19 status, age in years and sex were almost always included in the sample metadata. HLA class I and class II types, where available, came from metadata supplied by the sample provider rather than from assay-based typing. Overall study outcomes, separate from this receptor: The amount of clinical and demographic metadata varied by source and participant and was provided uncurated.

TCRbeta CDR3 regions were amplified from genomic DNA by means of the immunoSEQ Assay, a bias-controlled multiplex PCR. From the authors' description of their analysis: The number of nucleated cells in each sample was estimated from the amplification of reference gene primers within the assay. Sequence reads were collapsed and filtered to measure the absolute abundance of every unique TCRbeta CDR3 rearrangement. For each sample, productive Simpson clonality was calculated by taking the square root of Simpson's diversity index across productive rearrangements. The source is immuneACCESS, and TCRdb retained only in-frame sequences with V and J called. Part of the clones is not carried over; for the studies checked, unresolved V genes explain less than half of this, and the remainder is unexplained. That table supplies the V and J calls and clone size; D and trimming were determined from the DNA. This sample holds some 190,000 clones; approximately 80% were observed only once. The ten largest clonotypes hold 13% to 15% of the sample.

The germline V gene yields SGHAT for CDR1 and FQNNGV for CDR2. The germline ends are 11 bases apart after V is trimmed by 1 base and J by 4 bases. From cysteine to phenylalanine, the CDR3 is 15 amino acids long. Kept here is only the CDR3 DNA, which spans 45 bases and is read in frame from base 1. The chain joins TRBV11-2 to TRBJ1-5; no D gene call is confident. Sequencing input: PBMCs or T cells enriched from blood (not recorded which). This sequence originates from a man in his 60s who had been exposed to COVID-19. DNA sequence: TGTGCCAGCAGCTTAGGATCGTCGGGAAATCAGCCCCAGCATTTT. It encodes CASSLGSSGNQPQHF.